This entry features one T cell receptor (beta chain) sequence. The clone's antigen remains unknown. Per-base qualities were not stored, and no clone one base away is much larger. Stable Graves' hyperthyroidism was defined as the absence of progression to ophthalmopathy over 18 months of follow-up. The hyperthyroidism patients were between 18 and 65 years old and newly diagnosed, with a disease duration of less than 2 months. Exclusion was applied to patients with uncontrolled infections, other autoimmune diseases, pregnancy or lactation. Clinical symptoms, serum thyroxine and TRAb, thyroid ultrasound, and orbital computed tomography formed the basis for the diagnoses. Ficoll-Paque density gradient centrifugation was used to isolate PBMCs from under 11 ml of fresh peripheral blood. Total RNA was extracted with Trizol reagent, and quality was checked on an Agilent 2100 Bioanalyzer. V is clipped by 4 bases and J by 0 bases, and the sequence between their germline boundaries is 10 bases long. The germline V gene specifies SGDLS as CDR1 and YYNGEE as CDR2. Including cysteine and phenylalanine, the CDR3 has 15 amino acids. The retained sequence is limited to the CDR3, 45 bases, with the frame set at the first base.

These data are taken from a study of T cells in Graves' hyperthyroidism and ophthalmopathy (dated by TCRdb to between 2018 and 2021). In terms of the full investigation: Peripheral blood was collected at initial diagnosis, before any treatment. To identify distinguishing TCR V-J signatures, a discovery cohort of some 100 patients was used, comprising under 45 with Graves' ophthalmopathy and some 60 with stable Graves' hyperthyroidism. In about 6 Graves' hyperthyroidism patients, the study also compared T-cell repertoires from thyroid tissue with T-cell repertoires from blood. After blood sampling, hyperthyroidism patients were treated with methimazole at a starting dose of 30 mg daily, and ophthalmopathy patients were treated with high-dose intravenous methylprednisolone. Whether ophthalmopathy could be predicted prospectively was tested in an independent validation cohort made up of under 20 hyperthyroidism patients plus 17 patients who later progressed to ophthalmopathy. For training and testing, the 100 or so patients in the discovery cohort were randomly divided in a 7:3 ratio. The paper describes TCR Vbeta CDR3 sequencing of 135 peripheral blood samples, made up of under 50 ophthalmopathy patients, roughly 80 hyperthyroidism patients and 17 progressor patients.

The TCR beta CDR3 regions were amplified from RNA transcripts. For the first round of RT-PCR on the TCR CDR3, the HTBI primer set was used together with the Qiagen OneStep RT-PCR kit. The libraries were constructed in a second round of multiplex PCR and then size-selected and purified. Sequencing of the libraries was done on an Illumina HiSeq2000 using paired-end 100 bp reads. In the source study's methods: SOAPnuke was used to process the raw data, removing reads that contained adapters or uncalled bases, had a mean Phred below 15, or lacked an exact match to the constant primer or identifier. COPE v1.2.5 was used to merge the high-quality paired reads, and each unique nucleotide sequence was defined as a clonotype. Clonotypes were aligned to IMGT TRBV, TRBD and TRBJ reference segments using MiTCR v1.1. The analysis included only V-J combinations with a frequency above 0.0001, which together covered over 98% of the repertoires. The TCS score was defined as the ratio of F50 (clonal expansion) to E x V (chaos), calculated using BLOSUM62-based TCRdist between CDR3 peptides within each V-J. Welch's t-statistics and random forest reduced roughly 540 V-J features to roughly 13, which were used in a naive Bayes classifier (R e1071). The raw public data were reprocessed by TCRdb itself: fastp quality trimming at Q25, MiXCR clonotype calling, in-frame beta chains only. Entries are consolidated by CDR3 protein sequence, retaining the most common genes and DNA. TCRdb, rather than the study authors, made the V and J calls. The sample table records about 560,000 distinct CDR3 sequences; 16% of these occur just once. The ten largest clones capture 18% of the sample.

Overall study results and their limits: Most expanded thyroid clonotypes (frequency above 0.001) were also detected in blood, a finding suggesting that blood repertoires may reflect thyroid immune responses. In validation, the model predicted progression to ophthalmopathy a median of roughly six months before onset, with roughly 68% sensitivity and roughly 73% specificity. In cross-validation, a model built on a 13 V-J signature told ophthalmopathy apart from stable hyperthyroidism with 87.88% sensitivity and roughly 81% specificity, and in testing the same model reached 80%/75%. Sample size was not statistically predetermined, and blinding of investigators to group allocation was not performed.

Recombination connected TRBV9 to TRBJ2-2; the D gene is not confidently resolved. The sample was blood. The TCR comes from a woman aged 18-29 years with Graves' hyperthyroidism. The CDR3 is CASSLGISNTGELFF. The nucleotide sequence is TGTGCCAGCAGCCTAGGGATCTCGAACACCGGGGAGCTGTTTTTT.